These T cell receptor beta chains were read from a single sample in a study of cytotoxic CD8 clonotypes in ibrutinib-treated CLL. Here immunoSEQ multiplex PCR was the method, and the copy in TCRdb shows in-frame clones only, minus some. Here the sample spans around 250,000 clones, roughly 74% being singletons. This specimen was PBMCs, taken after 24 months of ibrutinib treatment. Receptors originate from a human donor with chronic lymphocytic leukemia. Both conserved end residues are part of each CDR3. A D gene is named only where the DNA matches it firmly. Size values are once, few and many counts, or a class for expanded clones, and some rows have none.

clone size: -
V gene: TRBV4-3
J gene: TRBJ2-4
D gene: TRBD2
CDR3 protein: CASSQELTSLNIQYF
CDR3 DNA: TGCGCCAGCAGCCAAGAGCTGACTAGCCTGAACATTCAGTACTTC

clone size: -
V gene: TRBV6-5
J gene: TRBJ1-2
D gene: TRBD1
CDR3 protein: CASVPGQGYYGYTF
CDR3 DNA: TGTGCCAGCGTTCCGGGACAGGGGTACTATGGCTACACCTTC

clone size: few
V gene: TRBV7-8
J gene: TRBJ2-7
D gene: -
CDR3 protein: CASSPGGGDFYEQYF
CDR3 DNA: TGTGCCAGCAGCCCAGGTGGGGGAGACTTCTACGAGCAGTACTTC

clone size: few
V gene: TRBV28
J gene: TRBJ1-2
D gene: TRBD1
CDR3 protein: CASFLTGVGGYTF
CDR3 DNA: TGTGCCAGCTTCTTAACAGGGGTTGGGGGCTACACCTTC

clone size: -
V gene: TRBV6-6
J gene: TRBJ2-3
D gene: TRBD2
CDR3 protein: CASSFLLAGVADTQYF
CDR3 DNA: TGTGCCAGCAGTTTCCTACTAGCGGGAGTCGCAGATACGCAGTATTTT

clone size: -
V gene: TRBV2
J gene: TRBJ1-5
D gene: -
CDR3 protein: CASTPDYSNQPQHF
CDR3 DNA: TGTGCCAGCACCCCAGATTATAGCAATCAGCCCCAGCATTTT

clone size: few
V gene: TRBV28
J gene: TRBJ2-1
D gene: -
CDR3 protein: CASSPFLQEQFF
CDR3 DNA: TGTGCCAGCAGTCCCTTTCTCCAGGAGCAGTTCTTC

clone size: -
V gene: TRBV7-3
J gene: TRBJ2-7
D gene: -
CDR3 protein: CAPPTREGGSYEQYF
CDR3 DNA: TGTGCCCCCCCGACGCGTGAAGGGGGATCCTACGAGCAGTACTTC

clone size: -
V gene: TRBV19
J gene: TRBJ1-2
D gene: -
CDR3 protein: CASSGRVANYGYTF
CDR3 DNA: TGTGCCAGTAGTGGGCGGGTAGCTAACTATGGCTACACCTTC

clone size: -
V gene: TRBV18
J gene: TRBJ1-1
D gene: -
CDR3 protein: CASSPPDRVEAFF
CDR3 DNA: TGTGCCAGCTCACCACCCGACCGAGTCGAAGCTTTCTTT

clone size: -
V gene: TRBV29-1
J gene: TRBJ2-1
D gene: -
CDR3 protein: CSFSRGPEQFF
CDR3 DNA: TGCAGCTTCAGTAGAGGACCTGAGCAGTTCTTC

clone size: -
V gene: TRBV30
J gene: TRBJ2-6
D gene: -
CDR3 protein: CAWSAGSGANVLTF
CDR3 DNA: TGTGCCTGGAGTGCAGGATCTGGGGCCAACGTCCTGACTTTC

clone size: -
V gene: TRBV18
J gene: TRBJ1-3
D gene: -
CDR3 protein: CASSPTDSGNTIYF
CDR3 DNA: TGTGCCAGCTCACCGACGGATTCTGGAAACACCATATATTTT

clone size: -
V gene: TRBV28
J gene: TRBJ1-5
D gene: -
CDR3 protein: CASSFGLGASNQPQHF
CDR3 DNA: TGTGCCAGCAGTTTTGGGTTGGGGGCGAGCAATCAGCCCCAGCATTTT

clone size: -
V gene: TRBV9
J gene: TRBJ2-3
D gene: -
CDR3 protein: CASSVATSKADTQYF
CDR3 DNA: TGTGCCAGCAGCGTAGCTACTAGTAAGGCAGATACGCAGTATTTT

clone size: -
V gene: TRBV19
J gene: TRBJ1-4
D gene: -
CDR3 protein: CASSAGEKLFF
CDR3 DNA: TGTGCCAGTAGTGCCGGGGAAAAACTGTTTTTT

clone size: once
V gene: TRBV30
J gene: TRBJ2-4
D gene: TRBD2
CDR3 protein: CAWSRGVGDIQYF
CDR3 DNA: TGTGCCTGGAGCCGGGGGGTCGGGGACATTCAGTACTTC

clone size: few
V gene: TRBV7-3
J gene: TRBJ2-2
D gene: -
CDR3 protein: CASSLSSANTGELFF
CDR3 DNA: TGTGCCAGCAGCTTGTCCAGCGCGAACACCGGGGAGCTGTTTTTT

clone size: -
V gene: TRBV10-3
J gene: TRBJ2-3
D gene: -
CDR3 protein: CAIAREGLSTDTQYF
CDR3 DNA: TGTGCCATCGCACGCGAAGGCCTTAGCACAGATACGCAGTATTTT